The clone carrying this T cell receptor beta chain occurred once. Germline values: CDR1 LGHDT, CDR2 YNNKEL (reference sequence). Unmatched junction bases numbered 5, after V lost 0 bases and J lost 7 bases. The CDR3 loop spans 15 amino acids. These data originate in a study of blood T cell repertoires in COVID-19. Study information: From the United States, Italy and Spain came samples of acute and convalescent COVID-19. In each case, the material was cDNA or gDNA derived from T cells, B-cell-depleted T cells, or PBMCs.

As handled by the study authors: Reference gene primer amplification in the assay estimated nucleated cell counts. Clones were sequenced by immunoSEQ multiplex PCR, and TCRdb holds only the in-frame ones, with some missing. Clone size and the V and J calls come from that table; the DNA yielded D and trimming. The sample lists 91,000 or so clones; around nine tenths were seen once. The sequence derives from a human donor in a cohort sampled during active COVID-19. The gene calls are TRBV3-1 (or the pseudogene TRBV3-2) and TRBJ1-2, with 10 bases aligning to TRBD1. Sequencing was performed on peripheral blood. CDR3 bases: TGTGCCAGCAGCCAAGATGACAGGGGGCCCGGTGGCTACACCTTC. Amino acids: CASSQDDRGPGGYTF.